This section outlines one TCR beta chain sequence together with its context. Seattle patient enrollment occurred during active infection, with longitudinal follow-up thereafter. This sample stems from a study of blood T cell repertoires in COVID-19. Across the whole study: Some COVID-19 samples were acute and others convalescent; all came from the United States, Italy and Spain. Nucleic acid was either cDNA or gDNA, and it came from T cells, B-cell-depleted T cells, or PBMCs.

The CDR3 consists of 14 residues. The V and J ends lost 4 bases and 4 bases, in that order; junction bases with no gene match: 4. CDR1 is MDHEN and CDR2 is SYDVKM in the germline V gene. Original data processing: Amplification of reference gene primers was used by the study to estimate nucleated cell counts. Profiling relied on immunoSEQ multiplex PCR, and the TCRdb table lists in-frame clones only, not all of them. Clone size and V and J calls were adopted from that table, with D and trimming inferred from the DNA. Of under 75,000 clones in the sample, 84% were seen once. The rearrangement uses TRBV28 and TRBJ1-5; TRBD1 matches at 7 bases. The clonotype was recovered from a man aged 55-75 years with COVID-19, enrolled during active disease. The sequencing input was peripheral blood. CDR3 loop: CASSSGQRNQPQHF. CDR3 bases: TGTGCCAGCAGTTCGGGACAGAGGAATCAGCCCCAGCATTTT.